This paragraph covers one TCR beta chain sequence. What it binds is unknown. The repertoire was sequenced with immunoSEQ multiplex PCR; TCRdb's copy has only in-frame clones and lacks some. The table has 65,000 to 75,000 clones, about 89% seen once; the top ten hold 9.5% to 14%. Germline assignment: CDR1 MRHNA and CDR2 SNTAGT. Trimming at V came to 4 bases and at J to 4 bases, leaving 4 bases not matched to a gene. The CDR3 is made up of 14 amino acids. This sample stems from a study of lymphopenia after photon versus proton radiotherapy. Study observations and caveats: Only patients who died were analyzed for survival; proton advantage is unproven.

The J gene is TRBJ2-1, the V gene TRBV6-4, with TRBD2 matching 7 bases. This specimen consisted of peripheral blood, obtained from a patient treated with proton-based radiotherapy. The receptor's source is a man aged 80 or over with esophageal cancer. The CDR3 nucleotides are TGTGCCAGCAGTGTAGCGGGCGGGTACAATGAGCAGTTCTTC. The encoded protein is CASSVAGGYNEQFF.